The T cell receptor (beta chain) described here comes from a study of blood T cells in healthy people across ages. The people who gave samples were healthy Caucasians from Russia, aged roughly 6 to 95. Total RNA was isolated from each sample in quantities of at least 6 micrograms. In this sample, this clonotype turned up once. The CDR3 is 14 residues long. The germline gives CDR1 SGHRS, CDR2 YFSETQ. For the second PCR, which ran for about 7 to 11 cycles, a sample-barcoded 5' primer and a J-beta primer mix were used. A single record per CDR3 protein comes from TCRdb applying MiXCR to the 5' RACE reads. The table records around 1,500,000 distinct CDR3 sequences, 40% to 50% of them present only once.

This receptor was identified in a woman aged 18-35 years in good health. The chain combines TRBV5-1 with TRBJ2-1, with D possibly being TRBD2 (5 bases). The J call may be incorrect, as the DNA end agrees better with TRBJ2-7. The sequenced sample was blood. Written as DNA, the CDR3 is TGCGCCAGTGGACTCCAGAGCTCCTACAATGAGCAGTACTTC. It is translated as CASGLQSSYNEQYF.